These 13 T cell receptor beta chains share one sample of origin, sequenced in a study of blood T cell repertoires in COVID-19. Sequencing was performed with immunoSEQ multiplex PCR; in TCRdb, only in-frame clones are kept and a portion is missing. The sample yields tens of thousands of clones, roughly 83% seen once. Input material: peripheral blood. These TCRs come from a man in his forties or fifties with acute or convalescent COVID-19.

V and J are TRBV28 and TRBJ2-7; TRBD2 might be the D (6 bases). The CDR3 length is 14 residues. Germline CDR1 reads MDHEN; CDR2 reads SYDVKM. V was clipped by 2 bases and J by 3 bases, with 11 bases between them. CDR3 amino acids: CASSLVSGVYEQYF. Written as DNA, the CDR3 is TGTGCCAGCAGTTTAGTTAGCGGTGTCTACGAGCAGTACTTC.

The gene calls are TRBV5-1 and TRBJ2-5; 9 bases fit TRBD1. The CDR3 length is 17 residues. The junction had 13 bases not matched to a gene; V was cut back by 2 bases and J by 5 bases. Germline V gene lookup returns CDR1 SGHRS and CDR2 YFSETQ. The CDR3 DNA sequence: TGCGCCAGCAGCTTACGGGGACAGGGTACCTCGGGGGAGACCCAGTACTTC. The encoded protein is CASSLRGQGTSGETQYF.

This rearrangement joins TRBV6-6 to TRBJ2-3; D may be TRBD1 (6 bases). Trimming removed 8 bases at V and 1 base at J, with 13 bases between. This CDR3 has 14 amino acids. Germline V gene sequence: CDR1 MNHNY, CDR2 SVGAGI (reference sequence). The CDR3 reads CASLPGQGTDTQYF. As DNA, the CDR3 is TGTGCCAGCTTACCGGGACAAGGCACAGATACGCAGTATTTT.

This rearrangement joins TRBV7-9 to TRBJ2-7, with 9 nucleotides matching TRBD1. CDR3 length: 16 residues. V shed 5 bases, J shed 1 base, and the junction held 9 bases outside the gene matches. Germline lookup yields CDR1 SEHNR and CDR2 FQNEAQ (reference sequence). The CDR3 DNA sequence: TGTGCCAGCAGCAAACGCGCGGGACAGGGTTCCTACGAGCAGTACTTC. Its protein product is CASSKRAGQGSYEQYF.

V and J are TRBV14 and TRBJ1-2, with D perhaps matching TRBD1 (5 bases). V was pared by 0 bases and J by 2 bases, with 19 bases between. CDR1 is SGHDN, CDR2 FVKESK, per germline. The CDR3 runs 18 residues. CDR3 sequence: CASSQELLGAGSNYGYTF. CDR3 coding DNA: TGTGCCAGCAGCCAAGAACTCCTGGGTGCAGGGTCGAACTATGGCTACACCTTC.

This chain uses TRBV7-3 with TRBJ2-1; possibly TRBD2 for D (6 bases). Deletions cut 5 bases from V and 6 bases from J, with 17 bases between. Per the germline V gene, CDR1 is SGHTA and CDR2 is FQGTGA. The length of the CDR3 is 15 residues. The CDR3 is CASSPGVNLANEQFF. The CDR3 DNA follows: TGTGCCAGCAGCCCGGGAGTTAATCTGGCCAATGAGCAGTTCTTC. Supplemented by reference TRBV7-3 and TRBJ2-1, the full variable domain reads GAGVSQTPSNKVTEKGKYVELRCDPISGHTALYWYRQSLGQGPEFLIYFQGTGAADDSGLPNDRFFAVRPEGSVSTLKIQRTERGDSAVYLCASSPGVNLANEQFFGPGTRLTVL.

The rearrangement uses TRBV7-9 and TRBJ1-5, with D uncertain. From germline, CDR1 is SEHNR and CDR2 FQNEAQ (reference sequence). The CDR3 is 13 residues long. Trimming stripped 5 bases from V and 1 base from J, with 6 bases between. This chain's CDR3 is CASSVLSNQPQHF. The CDR3 DNA follows: TGTGCCAGCAGCGTTTTAAGCAATCAGCCCCAGCATTTT.

This chain uses TRBV10-3 with TRBJ2-1; 7 bases line up with TRBD1. J was trimmed by 4 bases and V by 4 bases; bases with no gene match: 7. The CDR3 has 15 amino acids. Germline CDR1 reads ENHRY; CDR2 reads SYGVKD. The DNA for the CDR3 is TGTGCCATCAGTGGGGGAGACAGGGTTTACAATGAGCAGTTCTTC. As protein: CAISGGDRVYNEQFF.

The genes are TRBV4-1 and TRBJ2-7; 8 bases are a match to TRBD1. The V segment lost 0 bases and the J segment 2 bases; nucleotides outside the gene matches: 3. The CDR3 covers 15 residues. CDR1 is MGHRA, CDR2 YSYEKL, per germline. CDR3 bases: TGCGCCAGCAGCCAAGAGGAGGACAGGGCCTACGAGCAGTACTTC. As protein: CASSQEEDRAYEQYF.

The rearrangement uses TRBV15 and TRBJ1-4; the D is unclear. There are 13 residues in the CDR3. The V gene lost 0 bases and the J gene lost 5 bases, with 4 bases spanning the gap. Germline V gene sequence: CDR1 LNHNV, CDR2 YYDKDF (reference sequence). CDR3 sequence: CATSRDPNEKLFF. The CDR3 nucleotides read TGTGCCACCAGCAGAGACCCAAATGAAAAACTGTTTTTT.

The chain employs TRBV27 and TRBJ2-1; 8 bases fit TRBD1. The CDR3 has 12 amino acids. J gave up 9 bases and V 4 bases, and 2 bases lay outside the gene matches. Germline CDR1 is MNHEY and CDR2 is SMNVEV (reference sequence). CDR3 residues: CASSYQGAEQFF. Written as DNA, the CDR3 is TGTGCCAGCAGTTATCAGGGGGCTGAGCAGTTCTTC.

The CDR3 loop reads CASSELGGPSSGNTIYF. CDR3 DNA sequence: TGCGCCAGCAGTGAGTTAGGGGGCCCGTCCTCTGGAAACACCATATATTTT. The V call is TRBV10-2, the J call TRBJ1-3, with 7 bases aligning to TRBD1. With V trimmed by 1 base and J by 0 bases, 6 bases remained unmatched. CDR1 WSHSY and CDR2 SAAADI come from the germline V gene. The CDR3 consists of 17 residues.

The chain links TRBV18 to TRBJ2-3; 10 bases match TRBD1. V lost 6 bases and J lost 4; bases outside the gene matches: 10. There are 16 residues in the CDR3. The germline V gene encodes CDR1 KGHSH and CDR2 LQKENI. CDR3 region: CASSPRTGGAADTQYF. The CDR3 DNA follows: TGTGCCAGCTCCCCTCGGACAGGGGGTGCGGCAGATACGCAGTATTTT. Using reference TRBV18 and TRBJ2-3 for the parts outside the CDR3, the full variable domain is NAGVMQNPRHLVRRRGQEARLRCSPMKGHSHVYWYRQLPEEGLKFMVYLQKENIIDESGMPKERFSAEFPKEGPSILRIQQVVRGDSAAYFCASSPRTGGAADTQYFGPGTRLTVL.